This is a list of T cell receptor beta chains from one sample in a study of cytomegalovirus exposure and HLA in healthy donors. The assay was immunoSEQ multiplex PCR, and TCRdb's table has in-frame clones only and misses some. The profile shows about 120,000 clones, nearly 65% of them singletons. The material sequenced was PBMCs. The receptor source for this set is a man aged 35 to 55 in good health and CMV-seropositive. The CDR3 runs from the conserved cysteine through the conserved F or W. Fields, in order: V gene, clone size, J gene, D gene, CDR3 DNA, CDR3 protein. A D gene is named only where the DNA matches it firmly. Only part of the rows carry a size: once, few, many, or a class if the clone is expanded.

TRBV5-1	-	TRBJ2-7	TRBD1	TGCGCCAGCAGCCCCGGACAGGCCCGGGGCGAGCAGTACTTC	CASSPGQARGEQYF
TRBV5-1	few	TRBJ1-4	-	TGCGCCAGCAGCTTGGGACAGACTAATGAAAAACTGTTTTTT	CASSLGQTNEKLFF
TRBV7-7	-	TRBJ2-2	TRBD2	TGTGCTAGCAGTTCGGGAGCGGGAACTCTCGGGGAGCTGTTTTTT	CASSSGAGTLGELFF
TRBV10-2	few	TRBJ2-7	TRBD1	TGCGCCAGCAGTGGGCCCGGGACAGGGCCCTACGAGCAGTACTTC	CASSGPGTGPYEQYF
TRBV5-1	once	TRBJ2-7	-	TGCGCCAGCAGCTTGGGGCAGGGGCGCTCCTACGAGCAGTACTTC	CASSLGQGRSYEQYF
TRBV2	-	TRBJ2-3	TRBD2	TGTGCCAGCAGCGCTCTAGCGGGGGGGCCTGATACGCAGTATTTT	CASSALAGGPDTQYF
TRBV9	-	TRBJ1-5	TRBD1	TGTGCCAGCAGCATGACGGGACAGAATAATCAGCCCCAGCATTTT	CASSMTGQNNQPQHF
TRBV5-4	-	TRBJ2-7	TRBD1	TGTGCCAGCAGCCGCACCACAGGGGTTTACGAGCAGTACTTC	CASSRTTGVYEQYF
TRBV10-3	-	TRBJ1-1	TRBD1	TGTGCCATCAGTGACCAGGGACAGGGGAAAGCTTTCTTT	CAISDQGQGKAFF
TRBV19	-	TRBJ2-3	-	TGTGCCAGTAGTATAACCCGGTCAGATACGCAGTATTTT	CASSITRSDTQYF
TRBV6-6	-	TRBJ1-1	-	TGTGCCAGCAGTTACCAGGGGATGGGCCCTGAAGCTTTCTTT	CASSYQGMGPEAFF
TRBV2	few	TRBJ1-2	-	TGTGCCAGCAGGGGCCTGGGATCGGGATATGGCTACACCTTC	CASRGLGSGYGYTF
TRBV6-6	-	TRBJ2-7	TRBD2	TGTGCCGCCCGGACTAGCGGTACCTACGAGCAGTACTTC	CAARTSGTYEQYF
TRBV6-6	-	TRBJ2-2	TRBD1	TGTGCCAGCAGGGGGACAGGGGACACCGGGGAGCTGTTTTTT	CASRGTGDTGELFF
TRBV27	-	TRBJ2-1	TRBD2	TGTGCCAGCAGTTTACGACTAGCGGGAAATGAGCAGTTCTTC	CASSLRLAGNEQFF
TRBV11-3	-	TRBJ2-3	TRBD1	TGTGCCAGCAGCCGGACAGGGGATAATACGCAGTATTTT	CASSRTGDNTQYF
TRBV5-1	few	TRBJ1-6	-	TGCGCCAGCAGCTTCCGGGAGAAAGGAAGGGAGAGCTCCTATAATTCACCCCTCCACTTT	CASSFREKGRESSYNSPLHF
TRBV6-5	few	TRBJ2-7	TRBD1	TGTGCCAGCAGTCGGGACAGCGTCTCCTACGAGCAGTACTTC	CASSRDSVSYEQYF
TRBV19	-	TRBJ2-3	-	TGTGCCAGTAGTGCGACCTCCGGCGGGACGCAGTATTTT	CASSATSGGTQYF
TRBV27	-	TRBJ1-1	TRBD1	TGTGCCAGCAGTTCCTGGGACAGGGTGAAAACTGAAGCTTTCTTT	CASSSWDRVKTEAFF
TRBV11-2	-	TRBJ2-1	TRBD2	TGTGCCAGCAGCCCCCGGCTAGCGGGGAACAATGAGCAGTTCTTC	CASSPRLAGNNEQFF
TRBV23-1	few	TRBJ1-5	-	TGCGCCTCCATCGGGACATCCCATTCCCTTAGCAATCAGCCCCAGCATTTT	CASIGTSHSLSNQPQHF
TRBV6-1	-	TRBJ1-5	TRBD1	TGTGCCAGTAGTGAACGGACAGGGCACAATCAGCCCCAGCATTTT	CASSERTGHNQPQHF
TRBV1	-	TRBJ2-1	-	TGCACCAGCAGCCAAGATAGGGCGGGGGGGCGATACAATGAGCAGTTCTTC	CTSSQDRAGGRYNEQFF
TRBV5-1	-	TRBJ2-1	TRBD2	TGCGCCAGCACCTTCGGGGCGGGGGGGCCTTACAATGAGCAGTTCTTC	CASTFGAGGPYNEQFF
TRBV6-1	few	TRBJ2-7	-	TGTGCCAGCAGTGAAGCGGCGGACTACGAGCAGTACTTC	CASSEAADYEQYF
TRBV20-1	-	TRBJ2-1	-	TGCAGTGCTATCGGACAGTTTCAGTTCTTC	CSAIGQFQFF
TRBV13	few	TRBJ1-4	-	TGTGCCAGCAGCTTAATTGCGGCTAATGAAAAACTGTTTTTT	CASSLIAANEKLFF
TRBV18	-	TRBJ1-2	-	TGTGCCAGCTCACCGGCTGGGGACACTCTTGGCTACACCTTC	CASSPAGDTLGYTF
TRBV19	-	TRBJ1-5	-	TGTGCCAGTAGTACAGAGAGCGGTCAGCCCCAGCATTTT	CASSTESGQPQHF
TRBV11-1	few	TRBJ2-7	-	TGTGCCAGCAGCAAAACCGGGACTGACGCCTACGAGCAGTACTTC	CASSKTGTDAYEQYF
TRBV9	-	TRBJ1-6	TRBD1	TGTGCCAGCAGCCCCCAGGGGGGTTCACCCCTCCACTTT	CASSPQGGSPLHF
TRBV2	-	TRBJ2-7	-	TGTGCCAGCATCCCCGTGGGCGAATACGAGCAGTACTTC	CASIPVGEYEQYF
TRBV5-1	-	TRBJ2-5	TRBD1	TGCGCCAGCAGCTTGACCGGGACAGGGAATATAGAGACCCAGTACTTC	CASSLTGTGNIETQYF
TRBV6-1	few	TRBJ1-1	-	TGTGCCAGCAGAGCGGCCGACCGGGCACGCCCTTCGACCTTT	CASRAADRARPSTF
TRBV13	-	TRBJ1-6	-	TGTGCCAGCAGCTTTTTGGGGGGCTCCTATAATTCACCCCTCCACTTT	CASSFLGGSYNSPLHF
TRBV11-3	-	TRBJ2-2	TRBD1	TGTGCCAGCAGCACGGACAGGGGTGGGACGAACACCGGGGAGCTGTTTTTT	CASSTDRGGTNTGELFF
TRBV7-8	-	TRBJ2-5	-	TGTGCCAGCAGCCTACAGACCCAGTACTTC	CASSLQTQYF
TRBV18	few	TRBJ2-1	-	TGTGCCAGCTCACCCCGACAGGAAACCAACAATGAGCAGTTCTTC	CASSPRQETNNEQFF
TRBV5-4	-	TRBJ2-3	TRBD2	TGTGCCAGCAGCTTCTGGACTAGCGGGAGCCTAAGAAATGAGTATTTT	CASSFWTSGSLRNEYF
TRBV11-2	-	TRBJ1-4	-	TGTGCCAGCGGTACCGCGGGGGGGATAAATGAAAAACTGTTTTTT	CASGTAGGINEKLFF
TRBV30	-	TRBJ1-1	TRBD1	TGTGCCTGGAACCCGGGACAGGGGATTGAGACTGAAGCTTTCTTT	CAWNPGQGIETEAFF
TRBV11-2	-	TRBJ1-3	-	TGTGCCAGCAGCCCCGGACAGAACTCTGGAAACACCATATATTTT	CASSPGQNSGNTIYF
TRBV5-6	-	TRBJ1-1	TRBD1	TGTGCCAGCAGCTTGCTTACAGGGGCGGACGCTGAAGCTTTCTTT	CASSLLTGADAEAFF
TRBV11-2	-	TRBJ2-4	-	TGTGCCAGCAGCTTAGAAGCCCAGGGGATTCAGTACTTC	CASSLEAQGIQYF
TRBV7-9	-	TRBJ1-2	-	TGTGCCAGCAGCTTAAGTGGCGGAACTTACTATGGCTACACCTTC	CASSLSGGTYYGYTF
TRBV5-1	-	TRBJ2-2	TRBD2	TGCGCCAGCAGCAGGACTAGCGGAGATTCCACGAACACCGGGGAGCTGTTTTTT	CASSRTSGDSTNTGELFF
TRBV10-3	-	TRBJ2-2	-	TGTGCCATCAGTGAGTACAAGAACACCGGGGAGCTGTTTTTT	CAISEYKNTGELFF
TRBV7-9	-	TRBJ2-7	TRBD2	TGTGCCAGCAGCACTGGGAGCGGGAGGCACAACGAGCAGTACTTC	CASSTGSGRHNEQYF
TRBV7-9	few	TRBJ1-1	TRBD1	TGTGCCAGCAGCCTCGGACAGGGTGGTGAAGCTTTCTTT	CASSLGQGGEAFF
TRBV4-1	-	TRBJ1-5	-	TGCGCCAGCAGACCGAAACAACCAGGGGTTTGTTATAGCAATCAGCCCCAGCATTTT	CASRPKQPGVCYSNQPQHF
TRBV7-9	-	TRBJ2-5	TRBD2	TGTGCCAGCAGCCGTATTCGACTAGCGCTCCAAGAGACCCAGTACTTC	CASSRIRLALQETQYF